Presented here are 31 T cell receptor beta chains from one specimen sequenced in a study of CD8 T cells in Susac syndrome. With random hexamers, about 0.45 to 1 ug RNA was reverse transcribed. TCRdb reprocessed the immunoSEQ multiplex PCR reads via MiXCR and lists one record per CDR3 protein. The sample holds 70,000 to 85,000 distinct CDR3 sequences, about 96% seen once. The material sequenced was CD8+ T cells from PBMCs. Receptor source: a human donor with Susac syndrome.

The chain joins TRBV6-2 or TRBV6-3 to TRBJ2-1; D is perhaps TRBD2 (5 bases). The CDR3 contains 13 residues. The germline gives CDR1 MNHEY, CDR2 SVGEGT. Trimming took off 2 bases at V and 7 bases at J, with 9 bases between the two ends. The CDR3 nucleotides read TGTGCCAGCAGTTACGGGCTAGCTAATGAGCAGTTCTTC. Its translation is CASSYGLANEQFF.

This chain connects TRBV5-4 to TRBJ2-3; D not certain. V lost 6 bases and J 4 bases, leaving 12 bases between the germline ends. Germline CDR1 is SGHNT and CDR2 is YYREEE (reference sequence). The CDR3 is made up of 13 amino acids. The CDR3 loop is CASTILGADTQYF. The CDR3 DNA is TGTGCCAGCACCATCTTAGGCGCAGATACGCAGTATTTT. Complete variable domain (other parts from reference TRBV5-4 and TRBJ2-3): ETGVTQSPTHLIKTRGQQVTLRCSSQSGHNTVSWYQQALGQGPQFIFQYYREEENGRGNFPPRFSGLQFPNYSSELNVNALELDDSALYLCASTILGADTQYFGPGTRLTVL.

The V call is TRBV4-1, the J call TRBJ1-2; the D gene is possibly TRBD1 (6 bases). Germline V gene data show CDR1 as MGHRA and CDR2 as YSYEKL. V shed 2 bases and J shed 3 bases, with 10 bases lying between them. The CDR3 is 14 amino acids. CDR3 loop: CASSQPRGDYGYTF. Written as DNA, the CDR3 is TGCGCCAGCAGCCAACCCAGGGGAGACTATGGCTACACCTTC.

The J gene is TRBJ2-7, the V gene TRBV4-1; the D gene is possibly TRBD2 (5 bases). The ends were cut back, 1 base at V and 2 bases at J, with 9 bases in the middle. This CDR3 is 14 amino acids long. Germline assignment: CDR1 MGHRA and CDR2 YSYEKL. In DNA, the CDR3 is TGCGCCAGCAGCCAAGGGCGGGCCCCCTACGAGCAGTACTTC. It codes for CASSQGRAPYEQYF.

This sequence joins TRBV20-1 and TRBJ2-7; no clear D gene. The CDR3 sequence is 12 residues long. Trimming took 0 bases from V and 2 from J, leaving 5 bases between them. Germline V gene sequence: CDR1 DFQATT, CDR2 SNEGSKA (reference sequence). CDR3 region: CSARDETYEQYF. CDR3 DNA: TGCAGTGCTAGAGATGAGACCTACGAGCAGTACTTC.

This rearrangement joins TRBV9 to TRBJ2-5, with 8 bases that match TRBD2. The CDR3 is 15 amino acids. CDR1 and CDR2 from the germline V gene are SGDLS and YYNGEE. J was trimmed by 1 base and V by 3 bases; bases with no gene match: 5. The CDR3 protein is CASSEAGGPQETQYF. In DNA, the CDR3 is TGTGCCAGCAGCGAGGCGGGAGGCCCCCAAGAGACCCAGTACTTC.

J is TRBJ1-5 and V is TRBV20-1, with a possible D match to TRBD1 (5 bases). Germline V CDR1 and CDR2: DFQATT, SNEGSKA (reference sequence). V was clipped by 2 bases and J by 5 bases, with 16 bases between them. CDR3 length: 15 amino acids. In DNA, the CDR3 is TGCAGTGCTAGAAGCTCGGACGCAGGGTATCAGCCCCAGCATTTT. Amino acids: CSARSSDAGYQPQHF.

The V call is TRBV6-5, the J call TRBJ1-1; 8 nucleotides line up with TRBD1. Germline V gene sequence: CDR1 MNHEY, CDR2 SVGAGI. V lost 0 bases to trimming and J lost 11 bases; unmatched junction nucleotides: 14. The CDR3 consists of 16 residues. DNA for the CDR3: TGTGCCAGCAGTTACTCTCAACAGGGGGTAACAGCTGTTGCTTTCTTT. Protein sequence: CASSYSQQGVTAVAFF.

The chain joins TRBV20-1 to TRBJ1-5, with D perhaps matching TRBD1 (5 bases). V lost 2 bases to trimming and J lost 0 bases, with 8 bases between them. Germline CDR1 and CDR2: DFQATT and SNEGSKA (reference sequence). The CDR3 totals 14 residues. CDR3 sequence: CSARTGGSNQPQHF. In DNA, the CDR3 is TGCAGTGCTAGAACCGGGGGTAGCAATCAGCCCCAGCATTTT.

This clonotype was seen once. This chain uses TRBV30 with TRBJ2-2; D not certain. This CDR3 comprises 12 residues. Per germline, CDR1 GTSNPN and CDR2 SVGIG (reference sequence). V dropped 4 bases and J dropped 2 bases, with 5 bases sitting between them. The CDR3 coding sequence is TGTGCCTGGACAGGAAACACCGGGGAGCTGTTTTTT. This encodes CAWTGNTGELFF.

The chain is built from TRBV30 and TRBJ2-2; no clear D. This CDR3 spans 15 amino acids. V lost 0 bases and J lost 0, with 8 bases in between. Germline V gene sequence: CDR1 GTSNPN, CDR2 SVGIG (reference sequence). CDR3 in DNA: TGTGCCTGGAGTGTAGCTCGACCGAACACCGGGGAGCTGTTTTTT. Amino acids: CAWSVARPNTGELFF.

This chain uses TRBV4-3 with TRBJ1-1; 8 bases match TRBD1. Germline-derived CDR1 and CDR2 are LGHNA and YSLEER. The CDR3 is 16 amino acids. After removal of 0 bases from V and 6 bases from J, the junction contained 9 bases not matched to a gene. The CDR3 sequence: CASSQDHGRGLAEAFF. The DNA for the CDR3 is TGCGCCAGCAGCCAAGATCACGGCAGGGGGCTGGCTGAAGCTTTCTTT.

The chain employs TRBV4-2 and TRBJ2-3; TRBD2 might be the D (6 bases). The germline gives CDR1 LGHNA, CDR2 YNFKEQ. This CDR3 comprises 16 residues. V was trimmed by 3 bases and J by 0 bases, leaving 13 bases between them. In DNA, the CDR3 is TGTGCCAGCAGCCAGCTCGGAGGGGCTAGCACAGATACGCAGTATTTT. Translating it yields CASSQLGGASTDTQYF.

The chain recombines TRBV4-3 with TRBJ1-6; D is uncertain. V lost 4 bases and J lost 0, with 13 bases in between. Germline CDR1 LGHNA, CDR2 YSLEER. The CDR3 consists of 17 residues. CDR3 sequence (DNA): TGCGCCAGCAGCCCAGATGCAGTGAGCTCCTATAATTCACCCCTCCACTTT. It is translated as CASSPDAVSSYNSPLHF.

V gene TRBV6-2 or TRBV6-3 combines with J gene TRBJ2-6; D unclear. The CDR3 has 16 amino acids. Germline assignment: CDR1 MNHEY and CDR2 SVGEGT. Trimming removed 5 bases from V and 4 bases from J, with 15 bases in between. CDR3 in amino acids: CASSTGRISGANVLTF. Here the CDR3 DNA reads TGTGCCAGCAGTACGGGCAGAATCTCAGGGGCCAACGTCCTGACTTTC.

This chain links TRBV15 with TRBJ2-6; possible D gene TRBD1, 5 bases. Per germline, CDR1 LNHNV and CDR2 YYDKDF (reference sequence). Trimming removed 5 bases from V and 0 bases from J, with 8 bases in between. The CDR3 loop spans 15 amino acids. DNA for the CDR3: TGTGCCACCAGCGCACAGGCCTCTGGGGCCAACGTCCTGACTTTC. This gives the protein CATSAQASGANVLTF.

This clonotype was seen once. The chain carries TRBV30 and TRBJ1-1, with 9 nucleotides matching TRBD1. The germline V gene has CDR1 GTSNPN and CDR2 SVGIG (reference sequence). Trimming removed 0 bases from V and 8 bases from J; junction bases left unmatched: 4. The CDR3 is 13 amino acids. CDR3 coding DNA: TGTGCCTGGAGTGTCGGACAGGGGTTCGAAGCTTTCTTT. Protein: CAWSVGQGFEAFF. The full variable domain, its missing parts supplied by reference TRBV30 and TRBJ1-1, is SQTIHQWPATLVQPVGSPLSLECTVEGTSNPNLYWYRQAAGRGLQLLFYSVGIGQISSEVPQNLSASRPQDRQFILSSKKLLLSDSGFYLCAWSVGQGFEAFFGQGTRLTVV.

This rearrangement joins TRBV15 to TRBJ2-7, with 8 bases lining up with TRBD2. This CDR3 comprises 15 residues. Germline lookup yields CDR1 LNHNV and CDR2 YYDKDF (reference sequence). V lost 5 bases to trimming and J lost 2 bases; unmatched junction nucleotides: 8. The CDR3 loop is CATSGSPGRAYEQYF. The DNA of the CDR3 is TGTGCCACCAGCGGTTCTCCCGGGAGGGCCTACGAGCAGTACTTC.

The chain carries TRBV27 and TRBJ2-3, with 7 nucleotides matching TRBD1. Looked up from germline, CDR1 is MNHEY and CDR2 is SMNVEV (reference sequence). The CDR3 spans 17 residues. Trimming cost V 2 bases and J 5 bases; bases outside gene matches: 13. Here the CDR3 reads CASSLPRTEGAEDTQYF. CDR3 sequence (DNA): TGTGCCAGCAGTTTACCCCGAACTGAGGGGGCTGAAGATACGCAGTATTTT.

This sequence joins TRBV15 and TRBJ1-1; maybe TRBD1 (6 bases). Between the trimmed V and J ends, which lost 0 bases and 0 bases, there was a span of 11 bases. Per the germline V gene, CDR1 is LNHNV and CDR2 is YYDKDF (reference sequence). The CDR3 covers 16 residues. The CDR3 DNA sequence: TGTGCCACCAGCAGAGATCCGGGGGACATGAACACTGAAGCTTTCTTT. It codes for CATSRDPGDMNTEAFF.

CDR3 sequence reads: CSARDRDSTEAFF. CDR3 sequence (DNA): TGCAGTGCTAGAGATCGGGACAGCACTGAAGCTTTCTTT. This chain connects TRBV20-1 to TRBJ1-1, with 7 nucleotides matching TRBD1. Trimming cost V 0 bases and J 4 bases; bases outside gene matches: 2. The CDR3 sequence is 13 residues long. CDR1 is DFQATT and CDR2 is SNEGSKA in the germline V gene (reference sequence).

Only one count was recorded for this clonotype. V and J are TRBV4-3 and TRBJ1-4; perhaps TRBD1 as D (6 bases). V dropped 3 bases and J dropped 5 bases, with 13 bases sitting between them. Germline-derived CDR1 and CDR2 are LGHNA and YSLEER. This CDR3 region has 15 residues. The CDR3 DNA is TGCGCCAGCAGCCAGGTGACAGGAATAAATGAAAAACTGTTTTTT. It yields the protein CASSQVTGINEKLFF.

Written as DNA, the CDR3 is TGCGCCAGCTCCGGGACTAGCGGGAGAGAGCAGTTCTTC. This sequence encodes CASSGTSGREQFF. The chain employs TRBV5-1 and TRBJ2-1, with 14 bases identical to TRBD2. In germline, CDR1 is SGHRS, CDR2 YFSETQ. The CDR3 extends over 13 amino acids. Trimming at V came to 7 bases and at J to 10 bases, leaving 4 bases not matched to a gene.

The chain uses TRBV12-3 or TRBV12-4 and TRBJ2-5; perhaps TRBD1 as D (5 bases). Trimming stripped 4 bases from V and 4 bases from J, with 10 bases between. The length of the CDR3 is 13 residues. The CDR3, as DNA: TGTGCCAGCAGTTCTGCAGGGCCAGAGACCCAGTACTTC. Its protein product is CASSSAGPETQYF.

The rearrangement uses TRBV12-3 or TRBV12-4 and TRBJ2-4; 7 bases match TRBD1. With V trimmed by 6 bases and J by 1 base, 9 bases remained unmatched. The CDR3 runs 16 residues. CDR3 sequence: CASSPALQGAKNIQYF. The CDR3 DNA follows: TGTGCCAGCAGCCCCGCGCTACAGGGGGCCAAAAACATTCAGTACTTC.

The CDR3 spells CAISLTGGANVLTF. CDR3 DNA: TGTGCCATCAGTCTAACCGGGGGGGCCAACGTCCTGACTTTC. The rearrangement links TRBV10-3 to TRBJ2-6; D uncertain. CDR3 length: 14 residues. The germline V gene has CDR1 ENHRY and CDR2 SYGVKD. V gave up 5 bases and J gave up 4 bases, with 9 bases separating them.

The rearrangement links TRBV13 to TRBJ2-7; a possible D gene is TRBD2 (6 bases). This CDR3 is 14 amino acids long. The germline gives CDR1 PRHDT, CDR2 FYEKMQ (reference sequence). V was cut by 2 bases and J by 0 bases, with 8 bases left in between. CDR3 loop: CASSLQGGSYEQYF. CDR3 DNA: TGTGCCAGCAGCTTACAGGGAGGCTCCTACGAGCAGTACTTC.

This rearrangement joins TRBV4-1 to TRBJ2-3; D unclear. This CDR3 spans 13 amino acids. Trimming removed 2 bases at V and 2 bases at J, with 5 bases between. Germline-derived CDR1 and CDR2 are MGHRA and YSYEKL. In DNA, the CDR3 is TGCGCCAGCAGCCAACTATTCACAGATACGCAGTATTTT. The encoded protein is CASSQLFTDTQYF.

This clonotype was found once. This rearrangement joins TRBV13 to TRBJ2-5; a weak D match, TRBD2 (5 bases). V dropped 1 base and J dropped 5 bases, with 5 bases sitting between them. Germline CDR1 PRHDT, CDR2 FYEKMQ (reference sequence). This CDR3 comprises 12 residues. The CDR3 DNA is TGTGCCAGCAGCTTAGAGCGGGAGACCCAGTACTTC. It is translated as CASSLERETQYF.

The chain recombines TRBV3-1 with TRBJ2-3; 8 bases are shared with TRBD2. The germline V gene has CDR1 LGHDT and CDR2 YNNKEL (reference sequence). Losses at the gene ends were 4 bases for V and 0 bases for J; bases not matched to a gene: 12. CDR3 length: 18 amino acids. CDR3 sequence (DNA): TGTGCCAGCAGCCCCGGGGATTGGCGGGGGGACAGCACAGATACGCAGTATTTT. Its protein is CASSPGDWRGDSTDTQYF.

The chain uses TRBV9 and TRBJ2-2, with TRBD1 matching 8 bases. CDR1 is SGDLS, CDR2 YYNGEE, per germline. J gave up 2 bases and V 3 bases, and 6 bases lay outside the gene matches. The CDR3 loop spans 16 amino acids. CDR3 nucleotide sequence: TGTGCCAGCAGCGCAACCGGGACAGGAAACACCGGGGAGCTGTTTTTT. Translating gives CASSATGTGNTGELFF.